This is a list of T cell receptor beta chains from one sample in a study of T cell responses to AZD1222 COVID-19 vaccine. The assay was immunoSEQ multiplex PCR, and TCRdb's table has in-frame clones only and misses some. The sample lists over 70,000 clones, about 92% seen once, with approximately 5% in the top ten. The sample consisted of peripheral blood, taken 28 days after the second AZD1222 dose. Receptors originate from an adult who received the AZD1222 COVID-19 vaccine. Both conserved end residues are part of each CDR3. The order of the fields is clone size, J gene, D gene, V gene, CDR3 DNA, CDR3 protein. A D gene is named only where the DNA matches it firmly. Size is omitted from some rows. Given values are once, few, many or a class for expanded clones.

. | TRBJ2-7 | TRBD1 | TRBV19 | TGTGCCAGTATTGGGCCCTTGGACAGGGGGCACTACGAGCAGTACTTC | CASIGPLDRGHYEQYF
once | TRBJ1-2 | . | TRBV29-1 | TGCAGCGTTGTGTTAGGAAATGGCTACACCTTC | CSVVLGNGYTF
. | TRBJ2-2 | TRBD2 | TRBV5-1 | TGCGCCAGCAGCTTGGTGAGCGGGGGAGGAACCGGGGAGCTGTTTTTT | CASSLVSGGGTGELFF
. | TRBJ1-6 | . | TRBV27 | TGTGCCAGCACCGTTAACAGGGAAGGGAATTCACCCCTCCACTTT | CASTVNREGNSPLHF
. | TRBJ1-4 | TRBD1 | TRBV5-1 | TGCGCCAGCACTTCCGGGACAGGGTCTGAAAAACTGTTTTTT | CASTSGTGSEKLFF
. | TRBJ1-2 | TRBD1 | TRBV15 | TGTGCCACCAGCACCGGGACAGGGTACGGCTACACCTTC | CATSTGTGYGYTF
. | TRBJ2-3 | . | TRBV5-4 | TGTGCCAGCAGCGGGGGGGCGGCAGATACGCAGTATTTT | CASSGGAADTQYF
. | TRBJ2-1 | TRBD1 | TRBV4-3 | TGCGCCAGCAGCCAACTATGGGGGACAGCGAGCTACAATGAGCAGTTCTTC | CASSQLWGTASYNEQFF
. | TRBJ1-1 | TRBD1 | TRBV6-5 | TGTGCCAGCAGTTACTCGGACAGGGGTCGGTTCACTGAAGCTTTCTTT | CASSYSDRGRFTEAFF
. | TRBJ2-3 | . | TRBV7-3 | TGTGCCAGCAGTCTGACCATCAAGGCCCCAGATACGCAGTATTTT | CASSLTIKAPDTQYF
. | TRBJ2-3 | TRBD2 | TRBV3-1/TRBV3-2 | TGTGCCAGCAGCCACCTCTTGGCTAGCGGGGGGGCAGCCCCAGATACGCAGTATTTT | CASSHLLASGGAAPDTQYF
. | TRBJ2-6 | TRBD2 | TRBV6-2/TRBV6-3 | TGTGCCAGCAGTTCAAATAGCGGGGCTGGGGCCAACGTCCTGACTTTC | CASSSNSGAGANVLTF
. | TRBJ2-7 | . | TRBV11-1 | TGTGCCAGCAGCTCCCCACCGGGGCGGATAAACTACGAGCAGTACTTC | CASSSPPGRINYEQYF
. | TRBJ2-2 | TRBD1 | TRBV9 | TGTGCCAGCAGCGTAGTTGGACAGGGGGCCGGGGAGCTGTTTTTT | CASSVVGQGAGELFF
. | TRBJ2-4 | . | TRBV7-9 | TGTGCCAGCAGCCCCCCGAACCTAGCCAAAAACATTCAGTACTTC | CASSPPNLAKNIQYF
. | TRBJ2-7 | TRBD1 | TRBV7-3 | TGTGCCAGCAGCATACAGGGGGGAGGCTACGAGCAGTACTTC | CASSIQGGGYEQYF
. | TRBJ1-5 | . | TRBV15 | TGTGCCACCAGCAGAGAACCCGTGGATAGCAATCAGCCCCAGCATTTT | CATSREPVDSNQPQHF
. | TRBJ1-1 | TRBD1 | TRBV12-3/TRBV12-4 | TGTGCCATACAGGGGGGCACTGAAGCTTTCTTT | CAIQGGTEAFF
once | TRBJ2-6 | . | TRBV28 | TGTGCCAGCAGCTCGGGACCGCACTCTGGGGCCAACGTCCTGACTTTC | CASSSGPHSGANVLTF
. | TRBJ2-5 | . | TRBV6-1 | TGTGCCAGCAGTGAAGCGAATAAAGAGACCCAGTACTTC | CASSEANKETQYF
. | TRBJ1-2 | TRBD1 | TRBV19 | TGTGCCAGTAGTATACGTGCAGGGGGGCCCTATGGCTACACCTTC | CASSIRAGGPYGYTF
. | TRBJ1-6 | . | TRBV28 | TGTGCCAGCAGCCTACCAGGGGAAAGCTCCTATAATTCACCCCTCCACTTT | CASSLPGESSYNSPLHF
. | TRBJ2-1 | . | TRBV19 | TGTGCCAGTAGTATACGGACGAGCAGGGGTGAGCAGTTCTTC | CASSIRTSRGEQFF
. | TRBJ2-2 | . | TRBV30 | TGTGCCTGGGGGCAGAGAAACACCGGGGAGCTGTTTTTT | CAWGQRNTGELFF
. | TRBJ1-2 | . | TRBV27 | TGTGCCAGCAGTTCTACCCCACAGGGCCTCCTTAACTATGGCTACACCTTC | CASSSTPQGLLNYGYTF
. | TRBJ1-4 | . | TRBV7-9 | TGTGCCAGCAGCTTAGTGGGGTTGGCGGAGGAAAAACTGTTTTTT | CASSLVGLAEEKLFF
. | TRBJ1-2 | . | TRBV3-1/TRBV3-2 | TGTGCCAGCAGCCAGGTGGCCAACCAGGGGTTGGACTATGGCTACACCTTC | CASSQVANQGLDYGYTF
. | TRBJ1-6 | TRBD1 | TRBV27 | TGTGCCAGCAGTTTATCGCGCCAGGGGGGTTCACCCCTCCACTTT | CASSLSRQGGSPLHF